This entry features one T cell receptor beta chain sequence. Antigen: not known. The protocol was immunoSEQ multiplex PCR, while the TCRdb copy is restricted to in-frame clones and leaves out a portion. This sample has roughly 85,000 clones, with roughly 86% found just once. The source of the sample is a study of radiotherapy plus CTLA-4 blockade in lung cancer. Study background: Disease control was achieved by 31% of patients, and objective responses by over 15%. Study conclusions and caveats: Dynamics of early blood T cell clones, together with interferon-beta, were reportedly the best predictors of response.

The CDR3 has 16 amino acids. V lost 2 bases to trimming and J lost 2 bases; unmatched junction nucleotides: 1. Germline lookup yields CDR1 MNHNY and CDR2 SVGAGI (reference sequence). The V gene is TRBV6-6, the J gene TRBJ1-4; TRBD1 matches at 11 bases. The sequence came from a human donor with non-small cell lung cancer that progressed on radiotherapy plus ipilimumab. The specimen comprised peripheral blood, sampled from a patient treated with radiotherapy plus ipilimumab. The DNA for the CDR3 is TGTGCCAGCAGTTACGGACAGGGGGCGACTAATGAAAAACTGTTTTTT. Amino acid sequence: CASSYGQGATNEKLFF.